Detailed here is one T cell receptor (beta chain). The CDR3 loop spans 13 amino acids. Germline V gives CDR1 GTSNPN, CDR2 SVGIG (reference sequence). The V and J ends lost 0 bases and 5 bases respectively, with 10 bases between them. The entry originates in a study of technical replicates of blood from a few donors. The method was immunoSEQ multiplex PCR; TCRdb's version includes in-frame clones alone and lacks a portion of them. The profile shows around 81,000 clones, under 97% of them singletons. Sequencing was carried out using T cells isolated from PBMCs. V and J are TRBV30 and TRBJ1-2; D possibly corresponds to TRBD1 (5 bases). The receptor's source is a human donor in good health. Written as DNA, the CDR3 is TGTGCCTGGAGTGTAGGGGCGACTTATGGCTACACCTTC. Translating gives CAWSVGATYGYTF.